The clone carrying this T cell receptor beta chain has only a few counts. TCRdb re-derived calls from the 5' RACE reads in MiXCR, one entry per CDR3 protein. The sample includes 100,000 to 130,000 distinct CDR3 sequences, roughly 14% of them seen just once. These data originate in a study of T-cell memory formation after mild COVID-19. The CDR3 spans 14 residues. V lost 4 bases, J lost 5 bases, and 0 bases stayed unmatched. This sequence originates from a man between 18 and 35 years old who had mild COVID-19 (a few samples of this study predate the infection). Cell type and time point are not known. The rearrangement links TRBV12-3 or TRBV12-4 to TRBJ2-1; 12 bases are shared with TRBD2. Sequencing was carried out using PBMCs or a T cell subset sorted from them (not recorded which). In nucleotides, the CDR3 is TGTGCCAGCAGTTGGACTAGCGGGAACAATGAGCAGTTCTTC. Its translation: CASSWTSGNNEQFF.